This T cell receptor beta chain was documented in a study of beta chain features in type 1 diabetes. Study-level background: Patient and healthy donor groups were alike in age, gender and cell yields. Study results and limitations: HLA influence on TCRB rearrangement stayed unresolved here. Moderately but significantly shorter TCRB CDR3s were found in Type 1 diabetes patients in all four CD4+ subsets.

Expressed TCRB transcripts got sequenced, as all isolated RNA was reverse transcribed. Data came from immunoSEQ multiplex PCR; TCRdb stores just in-frame clones and leaves some out. The table includes roughly 310,000 clones, 8% to 13% detected once. Details on this clone: Its antigen is undetermined.

Germline trimming cut 4 bases from V and 8 bases from J; bases unmatched to any gene: 12. The CDR3 covers 16 residues. Germline lookup yields CDR1 SGHNT and CDR2 YENEEA. The receptor was derived from a young woman in good health. The V call is TRBV11-3, the J call TRBJ1-2, with 11 nucleotides matching TRBD1. The sequenced material came from naive CD4+ T cells from blood. CDR3 DNA: TGTGCCAGCAGCTCGGACAGGGGGCCAAACCCCTGGGGCTACACCTTC. Protein product: CASSSDRGPNPWGYTF.